The clone carrying this T cell receptor beta chain occurred a few times. Antigen unknown. The data belong to a study of beta chain features in type 1 diabetes. Expressed TCRB transcripts were sequenced because the isolated RNA had all been reverse transcribed beforehand. Using immunoSEQ multiplex PCR, the repertoire was profiled, and TCRdb retains in-frame clones only, with some absent. The repertoire consists of 600,000 to 700,000 clones, with 12% occurring once and the leading ten covering 0.095% to 0.15%. Sort purity for all populations was recorded as exceeding 98%. Between the trimmed V and J ends, which lost 10 bases and 4 bases, there was a span of 16 bases. Germline V gene lookup returns CDR1 SEHNR and CDR2 FQNEAQ (reference sequence). The CDR3 has 14 amino acids. General study points: A moderate, significant TCRB CDR3 shortening appeared in type 1 diabetes across four CD4+ subsets.

This receptor was taken from a man aged 25 to 45 with type 1 diabetes. The chain employs TRBV7-9 and TRBJ2-2, with D perhaps TRBD2 (6 bases). The sample consisted of naive CD4+ T cells from blood. CDR3 sequence (DNA): TGTGCCACCCAGAGGGAGGCAACCACCGGGGAGCTGTTTTTT. The encoded protein is CATQREATTGELFF.